This entry is about one T cell receptor beta chain. Its antigen remains unknown. Germline values: CDR1 SGHVS, CDR2 FQNEAQ. Trimming pared 1 base from V and 0 bases from J, leaving 13 bases between. This CDR3 has 17 amino acids. Measured with immunoSEQ multiplex PCR; TCRdb has only the in-frame clones, and not every one. The table shows 13,000 to 15,000 clones, with roughly four fifths occurring only once. This specimen comes from a study of PD-1 blockade in classical Hodgkin lymphoma. Study conclusions and caveats: CD4+ TCR diversity, unlike CD8+, climbed significantly by C4D1. The repertoire differences lack a defined cause, possibly disease activity or prior therapy. TCR diversity at baseline was reported to be reduced in newly diagnosed patients relative to healthy donors.

With no exception, relapse followed autologous stem cell transplantation in all patients, and brentuximab vedotin exposure varied. The best responses consisted of complete response, partial response or progressive disease. The source is a human donor with classical Hodgkin lymphoma. V is TRBV7-8 and J is TRBJ2-1; either TRBD1 or TRBD2 may supply D (5 bases each). Sequencing used peripheral blood mononuclear cells (PBMCs), obtained at baseline. CDR3 sequence: CASSLGLGRSSYNEQFF. The CDR3 DNA reads TGTGCCAGCAGCTTAGGCCTGGGACGCAGCTCCTACAATGAGCAGTTCTTC.